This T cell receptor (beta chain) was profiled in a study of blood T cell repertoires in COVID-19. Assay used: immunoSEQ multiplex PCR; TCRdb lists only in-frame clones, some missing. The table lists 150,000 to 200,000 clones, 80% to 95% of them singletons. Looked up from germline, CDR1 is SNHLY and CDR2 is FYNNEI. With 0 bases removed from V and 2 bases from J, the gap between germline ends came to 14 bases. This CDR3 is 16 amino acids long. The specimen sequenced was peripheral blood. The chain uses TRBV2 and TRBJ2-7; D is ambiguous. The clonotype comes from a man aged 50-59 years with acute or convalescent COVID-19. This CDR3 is CASSEALITVPYEQYF. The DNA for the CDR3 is TGTGCCAGCAGTGAAGCGCTGATAACGGTTCCCTACGAGCAGTACTTC.